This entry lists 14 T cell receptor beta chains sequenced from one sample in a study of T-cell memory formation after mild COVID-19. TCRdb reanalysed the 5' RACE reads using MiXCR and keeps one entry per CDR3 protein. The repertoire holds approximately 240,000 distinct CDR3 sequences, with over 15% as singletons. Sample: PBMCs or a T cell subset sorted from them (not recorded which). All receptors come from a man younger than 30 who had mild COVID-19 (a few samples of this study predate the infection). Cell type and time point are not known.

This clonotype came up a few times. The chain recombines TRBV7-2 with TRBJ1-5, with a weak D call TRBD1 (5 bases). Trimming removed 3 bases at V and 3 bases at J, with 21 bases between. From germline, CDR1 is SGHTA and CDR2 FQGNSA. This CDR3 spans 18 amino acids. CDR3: CASSFESTDPNANQPQHF. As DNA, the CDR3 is TGTGCCAGCAGCTTCGAATCGACAGACCCGAATGCCAATCAGCCCCAGCATTTT.

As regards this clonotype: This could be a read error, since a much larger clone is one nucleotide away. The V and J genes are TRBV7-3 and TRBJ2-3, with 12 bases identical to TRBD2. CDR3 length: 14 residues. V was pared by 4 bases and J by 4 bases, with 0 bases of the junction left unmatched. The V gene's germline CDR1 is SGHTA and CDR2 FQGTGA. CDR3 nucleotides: TGTGCCAGCAGCTCTAGCGGGGGGGCAGATACGCAGTATTTT. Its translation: CASSSSGGADTQYF.

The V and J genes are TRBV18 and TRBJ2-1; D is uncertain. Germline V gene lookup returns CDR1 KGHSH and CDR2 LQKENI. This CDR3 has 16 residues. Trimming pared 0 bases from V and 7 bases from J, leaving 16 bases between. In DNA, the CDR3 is TGTGCCAGCTCACCACCCATCTCCCACGGTGGGAATGAGCAGTTCTTC. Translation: CASSPPISHGGNEQFF.

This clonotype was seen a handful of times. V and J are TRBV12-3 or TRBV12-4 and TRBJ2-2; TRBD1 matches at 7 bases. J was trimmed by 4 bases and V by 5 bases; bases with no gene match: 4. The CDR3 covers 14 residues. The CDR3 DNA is TGTGCCAGCAGTCGGGACAGCTTCACCGGGGAGCTGTTTTTT. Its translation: CASSRDSFTGELFF.

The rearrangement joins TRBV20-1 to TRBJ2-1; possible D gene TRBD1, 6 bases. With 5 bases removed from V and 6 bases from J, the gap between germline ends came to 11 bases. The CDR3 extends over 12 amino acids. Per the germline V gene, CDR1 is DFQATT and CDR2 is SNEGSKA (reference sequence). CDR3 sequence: CSARSQGNEQFF. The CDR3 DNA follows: TGCAGTGCTCGGTCACAGGGCAATGAGCAGTTCTTC.

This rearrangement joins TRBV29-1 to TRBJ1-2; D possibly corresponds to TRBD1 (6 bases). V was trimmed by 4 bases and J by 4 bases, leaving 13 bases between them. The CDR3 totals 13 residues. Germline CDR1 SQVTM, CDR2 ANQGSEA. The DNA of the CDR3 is TGCAGCGTTGCGTGGCAGGGGAGCTATGGCTACACCTTC. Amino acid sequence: CSVAWQGSYGYTF.

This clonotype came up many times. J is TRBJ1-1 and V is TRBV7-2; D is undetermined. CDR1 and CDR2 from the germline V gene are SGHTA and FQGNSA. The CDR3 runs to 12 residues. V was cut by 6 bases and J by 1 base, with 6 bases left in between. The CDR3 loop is CASRAWNTEAFF. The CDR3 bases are TGTGCCAGCAGAGCCTGGAACACTGAAGCTTTCTTT.

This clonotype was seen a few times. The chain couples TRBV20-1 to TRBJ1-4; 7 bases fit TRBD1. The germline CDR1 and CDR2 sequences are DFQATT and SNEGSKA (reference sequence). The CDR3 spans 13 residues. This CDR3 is CSGQASTNEKLFF. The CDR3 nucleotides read TGCAGCGGACAGGCCTCAACTAATGAAAAACTGTTTTTT.

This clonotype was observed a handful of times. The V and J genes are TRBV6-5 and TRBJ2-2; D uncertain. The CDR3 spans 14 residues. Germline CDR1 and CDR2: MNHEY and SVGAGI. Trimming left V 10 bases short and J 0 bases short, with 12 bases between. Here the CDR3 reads CATNDGPNTGELFF. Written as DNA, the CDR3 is TGTGCCACCAACGACGGCCCGAACACCGGGGAGCTGTTTTTT.

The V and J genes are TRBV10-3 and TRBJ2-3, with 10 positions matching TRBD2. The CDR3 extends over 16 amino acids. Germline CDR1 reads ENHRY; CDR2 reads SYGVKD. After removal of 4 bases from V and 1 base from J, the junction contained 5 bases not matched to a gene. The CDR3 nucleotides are TGTGCCATCAGTGCCCTAGCGGGGGAAGGCACAGATACGCAGTATTTT. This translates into CAISALAGEGTDTQYF.

The CDR3 DNA reads TGCGCCAGCAGCTTGATCGGGGTCGACTCCTACAATGAGCAGTTCTTC. Translating gives CASSLIGVDSYNEQFF. The chain has TRBV5-1 and TRBJ2-1, with a possible D match to TRBD2 (5 bases). The CDR3 has 16 residues. In germline, CDR1 is SGHRS, CDR2 YFSETQ. Deletions cut 1 base from V and 0 bases from J, with 11 bases between.

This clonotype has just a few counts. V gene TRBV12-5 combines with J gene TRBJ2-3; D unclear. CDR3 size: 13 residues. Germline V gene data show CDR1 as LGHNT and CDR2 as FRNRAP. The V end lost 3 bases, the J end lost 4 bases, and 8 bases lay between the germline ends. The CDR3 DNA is TGTGCTAGTGGTTTTCAAGGCGCAGATACGCAGTATTTT. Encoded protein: CASGFQGADTQYF. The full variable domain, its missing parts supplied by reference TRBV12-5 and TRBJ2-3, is DARVTQTPRHKVTEMGQEVTMRCQPILGHNTVFWYRQTMMQGLELLAYFRNRAPLDDSGMPKDRFSAEMPDATLATLKIQPSEPRDSAVYFCASGFQGADTQYFGPGTRLTVL.

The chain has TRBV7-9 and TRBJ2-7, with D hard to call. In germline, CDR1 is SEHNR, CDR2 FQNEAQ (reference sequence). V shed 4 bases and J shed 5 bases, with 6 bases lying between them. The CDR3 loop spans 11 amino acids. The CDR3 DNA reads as TGTGCCAGCAGCTCGGCCCACGAGCAGTACTTC. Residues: CASSSAHEQYF.

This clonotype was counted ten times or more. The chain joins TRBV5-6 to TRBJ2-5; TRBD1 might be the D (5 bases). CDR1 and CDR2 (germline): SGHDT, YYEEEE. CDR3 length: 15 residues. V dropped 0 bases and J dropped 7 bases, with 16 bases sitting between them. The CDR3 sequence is CASSLEALRGGTQYF. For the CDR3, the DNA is TGTGCCAGCAGCTTGGAGGCCCTTAGGGGCGGGACCCAGTACTTC.